Presented here are 27 T cell receptor beta chains from one specimen sequenced in a study of T cells after yellow fever vaccination. Using its own MiXCR run on the 5' RACE reads, TCRdb lists one record per CDR3 protein. The table lists about 580,000 distinct CDR3 sequences, less than 20% of them singletons. Sequenced material: PBMCs, taken 5 days after the first yellow fever vaccination. These receptors all come from a man between 18 and 29 years old who received the YFV17D yellow fever vaccine.

This clonotype was counted only a few times. CDR3 DNA: TGTGCCAGCAGTTTGCAGGTTAGGGTTAATTCACCCCTCCACTTT. It yields the protein CASSLQVRVNSPLHF. The chain links TRBV12-3 or TRBV12-4 to TRBJ1-6; D is ambiguous. There are 15 residues in the CDR3. The V end was cut by 3 bases, the J end by 6 bases, with 12 bases between.

This clonotype turned up a few times. This rearrangement joins TRBV12-3 or TRBV12-4 to TRBJ2-2; TRBD1 or TRBD2 may be the D gene (5 bases each). The CDR3 totals 16 residues. V gave up 4 bases and J gave up 6 bases, with 18 bases separating them. The CDR3 DNA follows: TGTGCCAGCAGTTCTAGCCTCCGGGACCAACCCGGGGAGCTGTTTTTT. Protein: CASSSSLRDQPGELFF.

This clonotype was counted only a few times. The chain couples TRBV4-1 to TRBJ2-7, with D perhaps TRBD1 (5 bases). Between the trimmed V and J ends, which lost 3 bases and 1 base, there was a span of 16 bases. The length of the CDR3 is 16 residues. Germline V lookup: CDR1 MGHRA, CDR2 YSYEKL. CDR3 sequence: CASSQGLMTDSYEQYF. For the CDR3, the DNA is TGCGCCAGCAGCCAGGGGCTGATGACAGATTCCTACGAGCAGTACTTC.

This clonotype was counted a few times. The CDR3 DNA is TGTGCCAGCAGCGCCCGGACGTGGGACCAAGAGACCCAGTACTTC. This encodes CASSARTWDQETQYF. The chain is built from TRBV7-2 and TRBJ2-5; no clear D gene. Germline V gives CDR1 SGHTA, CDR2 FQGNSA. The length of the CDR3 is 15 residues. V was shortened by 5 bases and J by 0 bases, with 13 bases between the two germline ends.

The chain couples TRBV7-2 to TRBJ2-7; D perhaps matches TRBD2 (6 bases). There are 15 residues in the CDR3. Trimming took 1 base from V and 3 from J, leaving 13 bases between them. From germline, CDR1 is SGHTA and CDR2 FQGNSA. Here the CDR3 reads CASSLEGRGLYEQYF. Here the CDR3 DNA reads TGTGCCAGCAGCTTAGAAGGGCGGGGACTCTACGAGCAGTACTTC.

This clonotype turned up a few times. The chain carries TRBV9 and TRBJ2-3; possible D gene TRBD1, 6 bases. CDR1 and CDR2 from the germline V gene are SGDLS and YYNGEE. This CDR3 region has 16 residues. V lost 4 bases and J 5 bases, leaving 20 bases between the germline ends. The CDR3: CASSSWVSGAGDTQYF. CDR3 bases: TGTGCCAGCAGCTCCTGGGTCTCAGGGGCAGGAGATACGCAGTATTTT.

The chain carries TRBV29-1 and TRBJ2-5, with TRBD1 matching over 10 bases. Germline loops: CDR1 SQVTM, CDR2 ANQGSEA. V lost 5 bases and J lost 4; bases outside the gene matches: 13. The CDR3 has 16 amino acids. The CDR3 DNA reads as TGCAGCGTTCTGGGGGGCGGGACAGGGGACATAGAGACCCAGTACTTC. Translated: CSVLGGGTGDIETQYF. The complete variable domain, with remaining parts taken from reference TRBV29-1 and TRBJ2-5, reads SAVISQKPSRDICQRGTSLTIQCQVDSQVTMMFWYRQQPGQSLTLIATANQGSEATYESGFVIDKFPISRPNLTFSTLTVSNMSPEDSSIYLCSVLGGGTGDIETQYFGPGTRLLVL.

V is TRBV5-1 and J is TRBJ1-3; D is ambiguous. V was clipped by 4 bases and J by 0 bases, with 14 bases between them. Germline CDR1 SGHRS, CDR2 YFSETQ. The CDR3 spans 16 residues. The CDR3 DNA reads as TGCGCCAGCAGCCAAAGGAGCACCAGCTCTGGAAACACCATATATTTT. It encodes CASSQRSTSSGNTIYF.

The chain carries TRBV11-2 and TRBJ2-2; no definite D call. Trimming stripped 2 bases from V and 0 bases from J, with 7 bases between. This CDR3 spans 15 amino acids. CDR1 is SGHAT, CDR2 FQNNGV, per germline. Here the CDR3 reads CASSLYSTNTGELFF. DNA for the CDR3: TGTGCCAGCAGCTTATACAGCACGAACACCGGGGAGCTGTTTTTT.

The chain couples TRBV4-2 to TRBJ2-2; maybe TRBD1 (6 bases). The ends were cut back, 1 base at V and 5 bases at J, with 17 bases in the middle. This CDR3 is 17 amino acids long. CDR1 and CDR2 (germline): LGHNA, YNFKEQ. CDR3 nucleotide sequence: TGTGCCAGCAGCCAAGCCGGGGCAGGGGTGGAAACCGGGGAGCTGTTTTTT. This codes for CASSQAGAGVETGELFF.

This sequence joins TRBV10-3 and TRBJ2-3; 10 nucleotides line up with TRBD1. The CDR3 spans 18 residues. Germline V gene data show CDR1 as ENHRY and CDR2 as SYGVKD. After removal of 6 bases from V and 2 bases from J, the junction contained 14 bases not matched to a gene. For the CDR3, the DNA is TGTGCCATCAGCCTACCCCCCCCGGGACAGGGGATCACAGATACGCAGTATTTT. It codes for CAISLPPPGQGITDTQYF.

This clonotype has ten or more counts. The chain recombines TRBV10-3 with TRBJ2-5; TRBD2 aligns across 8 bases. Germline V gene lookup returns CDR1 ENHRY and CDR2 SYGVKD. CDR3 length: 19 residues. V was clipped by 3 bases and J by 0 bases; unmatched bases: 15. The CDR3 sequence: CAISDSPPGGRTYQETQYF. The CDR3 region has the DNA TGTGCCATCAGTGATTCCCCACCGGGGGGGCGAACCTACCAAGAGACCCAGTACTTC.

A few counts support this clonotype. The chain recombines TRBV28 with TRBJ2-4; D is uncertain. This CDR3 is 17 amino acids long. The V end lost 4 bases, the J end lost 0 bases, and 16 bases lay between the germline ends. Germline lookup yields CDR1 MDHEN and CDR2 SYDVKM. CDR3 region: CASSSTDKILAKNIQYF. The CDR3 nucleotides read TGTGCCAGCAGTTCGACCGACAAGATACTAGCCAAAAACATTCAGTACTTC.

This clonotype has a count of ten or more. The chain has TRBV4-2 and TRBJ2-2, with TRBD2 as a possible D gene (7 bases). This CDR3 has 14 amino acids. Trimming took off 8 bases at V and 4 bases at J, with 14 bases between the two ends. The germline V gene encodes CDR1 LGHNA and CDR2 YNFKEQ. Here the CDR3 DNA reads TGTGCCAGCTCCCGGGGGGCGGTCACCGGGGAGCTGTTTTTT. This translates into CASSRGAVTGELFF.

This chain joins TRBV7-2 and TRBJ2-7; 9 nucleotides agree with TRBD1. The germline gives CDR1 SGHTA, CDR2 FQGNSA. V was clipped by 1 base and J by 3 bases; unmatched bases: 4. The CDR3 totals 15 residues. The DNA of the CDR3 is TGTGCCAGCAGCTTAGGGACAGGGGCATACTACGAGCAGTACTTC. Translating gives CASSLGTGAYYEQYF.

V and J are TRBV6-1 and TRBJ2-1; D tentatively reads TRBD1 or TRBD2 (5 bases each). Germline V gene lookup returns CDR1 MNHNS and CDR2 SASEGT. The length of the CDR3 is 14 residues. Trimming cost V 4 bases and J 10 bases, with 17 bases left between them. The CDR3 sequence is CASSGSWGFGEQFF. CDR3 bases: TGTGCCAGCAGTGGCTCATGGGGGTTCGGGGAGCAGTTCTTC.

The CDR3: CASSTRPTKTYEQYF. CDR3 sequence (DNA): TGTGCCAGCTCCACCCGACCGACGAAAACCTACGAGCAGTACTTC. The chain links TRBV6-2 or TRBV6-3 to TRBJ2-7, with D hard to call. This CDR3 spans 15 amino acids. CDR1 is MNHEY, CDR2 SVGEGT, per germline. Deletions cut 8 bases from V and 2 bases from J, with 19 bases between.

This clonotype was observed a handful of times. The V call is TRBV5-1, the J call TRBJ2-1; 9 bases map to TRBD2. Losses at the gene ends were 4 bases for V and 6 bases for J; bases not matched to a gene: 17. The CDR3 has 18 amino acids. Germline CDR1 SGHRS, CDR2 YFSETQ. In nucleotides, the CDR3 is TGCGCCAGCAGCGGAGCGGGGGGTCTACTCCCTTTAGTCAATGAGCAGTTCTTC. Translating gives CASSGAGGLLPLVNEQFF.

This clonotype was observed a few times. The rearrangement links TRBV15 to TRBJ2-6; D gene ambiguous. Trimming left V 8 bases short and J 1 base short, with 3 bases between. Germline CDR1 is LNHNV and CDR2 is YYDKDF (reference sequence). This CDR3 spans 12 amino acids. This chain's CDR3 is CATQSGANVLTF. The CDR3 region has the DNA TGTGCCACCCAATCTGGGGCCAACGTCCTGACTTTC.

The chain combines TRBV6-2 or TRBV6-3 with TRBJ2-4, with D possibly being TRBD1 or TRBD2 (5 bases each). Germline CDR1 reads MNHEY; CDR2 reads SVGEGT. The CDR3 loop spans 20 amino acids. V was cut by 6 bases and J by 2 bases, with 29 bases left in between. The CDR3 reads CASRSYPGTAKYRTKNIQYF. The CDR3 bases are TGTGCCAGCAGGTCATATCCCGGGACGGCTAAGTATCGGACCAAAAACATTCAGTACTTC.

The sample holds many counts of this clonotype. The V and J genes are TRBV5-1 and TRBJ2-1; 9 bases fit TRBD1. This CDR3 is built from 13 residues. V was clipped by 3 bases and J by 10 bases; unmatched bases: 5. The germline CDR1 and CDR2 sequences are SGHRS and YFSETQ. The CDR3 coding sequence is TGCGCCAGCAGCTCGGACAGGGGTGGCGAGCAGTTCTTC. It specifies CASSSDRGGEQFF. Drawing the rest from reference TRBV5-1 and TRBJ2-1, the complete variable domain is KAGVTQTPRYLIKTRGQQVTLSCSPISGHRSVSWYQQTPGQGLQFLFEYFSETQRNKGNFPGRFSGRQFSNSRSEMNVSTLELGDSALYLCASSSDRGGEQFFGPGTRLTVL.

This clonotype was seen a handful of times. The chain recombines TRBV2 with TRBJ2-7; D is undetermined. The germline V gene has CDR1 SNHLY and CDR2 FYNNEI. The germline V and J ends were trimmed by 8 bases and 7 bases, with 9 bases remaining between them. This CDR3 has 10 amino acids. The CDR3 DNA reads TGTGCCAGCGGGCCCCGGGAGCAGTACTTC. It encodes CASGPREQYF. Full variable domain (remainder filled in from reference TRBV2 and TRBJ2-7): EPEVTQTPSHQVTQMGQEVILRCVPISNHLYFYWYRQILGQKVEFLVSFYNNEISEKSEIFDDQFSVERPDGSNFTLKIRSTKLEDSAMYFCASGPREQYFGPGTRLTVT.

The rearrangement links TRBV7-2 to TRBJ2-1; tentative D call: TRBD1 (6 bases). Between the trimmed V and J ends, which lost 3 bases and 9 bases, there was a span of 9 bases. This CDR3 has 12 residues. Germline lookup yields CDR1 SGHTA and CDR2 FQGNSA. CDR3 nucleotide sequence: TGTGCCAGCAGCTTCCAGGGGACTGAGCAGTTCTTC. Amino acids: CASSFQGTEQFF.

This clonotype was recorded a few times. The chain uses TRBV6-1 and TRBJ2-5; D uncertain. This CDR3 spans 15 amino acids. The V end was cut by 1 base, the J end by 5 bases, with 14 bases between. CDR1 MNHNS and CDR2 SASEGT come from the germline V gene. The CDR3 loop reads CASSEERPTWETQYF. The CDR3 DNA is TGTGCCAGCAGTGAAGAAAGGCCTACGTGGGAGACCCAGTACTTC.

This clonotype was seen more than once but under ten times. A much larger clone differs from this one at a single base, so this may be a read error. The chain is built from TRBV20-1 and TRBJ1-1, with unresolved D. This CDR3 has 11 amino acids. Trimming shortened V by 3 bases and J by 1 base, and 3 bases separated the two germline ends. The germline gives CDR1 DFQATT, CDR2 SNEGSKA (reference sequence). Here the CDR3 reads CSASGNTEAFF. The CDR3 region has the DNA TGCAGTGCTAGCGGGAACACTGAAGCTTTCTTT.

This clonotype has a handful of counts. V is TRBV5-5 and J is TRBJ2-1; possible D gene TRBD2, 5 bases. Germline lookup yields CDR1 SGHKS and CDR2 YYEKEE (reference sequence). Trimming cost V 4 bases and J 7 bases, with 21 bases left between them. The CDR3 is 16 amino acids. The CDR3: CASSGSRTRPLNEQFF. The DNA for the CDR3 is TGTGCCAGCAGCGGGAGCAGGACCCGTCCCCTAAATGAGCAGTTCTTC.

This rearrangement joins TRBV24-1 to TRBJ2-1; 8 nucleotides match TRBD1. The CDR3 is made up of 14 amino acids. The J segment lost 6 bases and the V segment lost 4 bases, leaving 4 bases of the junction unmatched. Looked up from germline, CDR1 is KGHDR and CDR2 is SFDVKD. The CDR3 loop reads CATSDPGQGNEQFF. In nucleotides, the CDR3 is TGTGCCACCAGTGACCCCGGACAGGGCAATGAGCAGTTCTTC.